These 13 T cell receptor beta chains came from one sample sequenced in a study of technical replicates of blood from a few donors. Sequencing was performed with immunoSEQ multiplex PCR; in TCRdb, only in-frame clones are kept and a portion is missing. Of around 58,000 clones in the sample, approximately 90% are singletons; the top ten hold roughly 5%. The specimen sequenced was PBMCs. Receptors originate from a human donor in good health. Some clones in this sample may be carry-over from other donors' samples.

The genes are TRBV6-6 and TRBJ1-2; a possible D gene is TRBD1 (5 bases). This CDR3 has 15 residues. Germline V lookup: CDR1 MNHNY, CDR2 SVGAGI (reference sequence). Trimming took off 6 bases at V and 4 bases at J, with 18 bases between the two ends. This CDR3 is CASSHPGGGSYGYTF. CDR3 sequence (DNA): TGTGCCAGCAGCCACCCCGGGGGGGGGAGCTATGGCTACACCTTC.

The chain employs TRBV9 and TRBJ2-7; 8 nucleotides align to TRBD1. V gave up 4 bases and J gave up 6 bases; unmatched junction bases: 12. This CDR3 comprises 15 residues. Germline V gene data show CDR1 as SGDLS and CDR2 as YYNGEE. DNA of the CDR3: TGTGCCAGCAGCCGGGGGCAGGGGGCAGTTTTCGAGCAGTACTTC. It is translated as CASSRGQGAVFEQYF.

V is TRBV2 and J is TRBJ2-3; TRBD2 aligns across 7 bases. Per germline, CDR1 SNHLY and CDR2 FYNNEI. V dropped 3 bases and J dropped 5; count of bases not matched to a gene: 14. The CDR3 consists of 17 residues. CDR3 region: CASSDLLSSGGIDTQYF. The CDR3 bases are TGTGCCAGCAGTGACTTACTATCTAGCGGAGGGATAGATACGCAGTATTTT.

The chain is built from TRBV19 and TRBJ1-1, with D perhaps TRBD1 (5 bases). Trimming stripped 4 bases from V and 4 bases from J, with 10 bases between. The CDR3 is 13 residues long. Germline V gene data show CDR1 as LNHDA and CDR2 as SQIVND (reference sequence). The CDR3 DNA is TGTGCCAGTAGTACAAGGGGAACCACTGAAGCTTTCTTT. Amino acid sequence: CASSTRGTTEAFF.

This clone was observed a few times. V usage is TRBV20-1 and J usage is TRBJ1-3; D is ambiguous. There are 11 residues in the CDR3. The V and J ends lost 4 bases and 4 bases respectively, with 5 bases between them. The germline CDR1 and CDR2 sequences are DFQATT and SNEGSKA (reference sequence). The CDR3, as DNA: TGCAGTGCTAATCTGGGAAACACCATATATTTT. It specifies CSANLGNTIYF.

This chain joins TRBV7-7 and TRBJ1-4; D gene uncertain. V dropped 2 bases and J dropped 0 bases, with 7 bases sitting between them. This CDR3 contains 15 residues. Germline V CDR1 and CDR2: SSHAT, FNYEAQ (reference sequence). The CDR3 here is CASSLTSSTNEKLFF. The DNA for the CDR3 is TGTGCCAGCAGCTTAACGAGTTCAACTAATGAAAAACTGTTTTTT.

This clone was picked up one time. The J gene is TRBJ2-2, the V gene TRBV2, with 13 bases fitting TRBD2. This CDR3 has 16 residues. The germline V gene encodes CDR1 SNHLY and CDR2 FYNNEI. The junction had 6 bases not matched to a gene; V was cut back by 6 bases and J by 5 bases. CDR3: CASRGLAGKRTGELFF. In DNA, the CDR3 is TGTGCCAGCAGGGGACTAGCGGGAAAACGAACCGGGGAGCTGTTTTTT.

This chain uses TRBV6-6 with TRBJ2-3; D might be TRBD2 (6 bases). V lost 5 bases and J 0 bases, leaving 15 bases between the germline ends. The CDR3 has 16 residues. Germline V gives CDR1 MNHNY, CDR2 SVGAGI (reference sequence). The CDR3 DNA follows: TGTGCCAGCAGTCCACTAGCAGAAACTAGCACAGATACGCAGTATTTT. Amino acids: CASSPLAETSTDTQYF.

The chain carries TRBV27 and TRBJ1-5, with 12 nucleotides matching TRBD1. Germline V gene sequence: CDR1 MNHEY, CDR2 SMNVEV (reference sequence). This CDR3 is 16 amino acids long. V was clipped by 7 bases and J by 6 bases; unmatched bases: 10. Here the CDR3 DNA reads TGTGCCAGCATCCTGGGACAGGGGGCTCGAGCTCAGCCCCAGCATTTT. Residues: CASILGQGARAQPQHF.

The chain's CDR3 is CASSLAGGTNEKLFF. CDR3 DNA: TGTGCCAGCAGCTTAGCGGGAGGGACTAATGAAAAACTGTTTTTT. The chain combines TRBV7-2 with TRBJ1-4; D ambiguous. CDR1 is SGHTA, CDR2 FQGNSA, per germline. The CDR3 contains 15 residues. The V gene lost 0 bases and the J gene lost 2 bases, with 7 bases spanning the gap.

In this sample, this clone turned up once. The genes are TRBV6-5 and TRBJ2-7; D is unresolved. Trimming removed 0 bases from V and 2 bases from J, with 11 bases in between. The germline V gene encodes CDR1 MNHEY and CDR2 SVGAGI. This CDR3 is 15 amino acids long. The CDR3 here is CASSYSKATTYEQYF. In DNA, the CDR3 is TGTGCCAGCAGTTACTCGAAGGCAACTACCTACGAGCAGTACTTC.

The chain joins TRBV4-2 to TRBJ2-2; TRBD2 might be the D (6 bases). The CDR3 is 17 amino acids. Germline assignment: CDR1 LGHNA and CDR2 YNFKEQ. Trimming removed 0 bases at V and 0 bases at J, with 11 bases between. CDR3: CASSQEGGVTNTGELFF. The CDR3 region has the DNA TGTGCCAGCAGCCAAGAGGGGGGAGTGACGAACACCGGGGAGCTGTTTTTT.

The chain has TRBV7-3 and TRBJ2-3; 15 nucleotides match TRBD2. The ends lost 5 bases at V and 4 bases at J; junction bases unmatched: 4. The CDR3 is 16 amino acids. Germline V gene data show CDR1 as SGHTA and CDR2 as FQGTGA. In DNA, the CDR3 is TGTGCCAGCAGCCGGACTAGCGGGGGGGCATCAGATACGCAGTATTTT. Translating gives CASSRTSGGASDTQYF.